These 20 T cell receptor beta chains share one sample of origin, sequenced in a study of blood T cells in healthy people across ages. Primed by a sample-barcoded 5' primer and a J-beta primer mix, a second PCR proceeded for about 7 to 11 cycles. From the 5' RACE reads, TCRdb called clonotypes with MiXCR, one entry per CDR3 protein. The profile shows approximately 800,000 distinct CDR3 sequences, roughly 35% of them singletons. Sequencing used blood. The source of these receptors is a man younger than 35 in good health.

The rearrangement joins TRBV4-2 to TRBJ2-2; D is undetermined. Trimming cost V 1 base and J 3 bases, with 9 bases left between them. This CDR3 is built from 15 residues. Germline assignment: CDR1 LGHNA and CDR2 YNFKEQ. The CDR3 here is CASSQVGVYTGELFF. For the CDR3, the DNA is TGTGCCAGCAGCCAAGTAGGAGTATACACCGGGGAGCTGTTTTTT.

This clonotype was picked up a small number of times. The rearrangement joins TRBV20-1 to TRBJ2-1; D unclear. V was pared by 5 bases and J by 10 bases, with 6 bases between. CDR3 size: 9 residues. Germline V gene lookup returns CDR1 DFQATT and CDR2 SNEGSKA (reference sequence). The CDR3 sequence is CSACREQFF. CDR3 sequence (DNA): TGCAGTGCTTGTCGAGAGCAGTTCTTC.

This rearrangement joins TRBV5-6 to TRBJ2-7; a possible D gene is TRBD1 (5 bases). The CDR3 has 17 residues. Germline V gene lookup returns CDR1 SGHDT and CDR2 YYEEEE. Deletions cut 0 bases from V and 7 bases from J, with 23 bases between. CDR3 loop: CASSLVTAQGAYNEQYF. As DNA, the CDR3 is TGTGCCAGCAGCTTGGTAACCGCCCAAGGGGCTTACAATGAGCAGTACTTC.

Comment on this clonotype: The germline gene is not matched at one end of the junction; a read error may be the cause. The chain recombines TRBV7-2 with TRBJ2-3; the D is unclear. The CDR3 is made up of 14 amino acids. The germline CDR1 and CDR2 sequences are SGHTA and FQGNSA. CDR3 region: CASSFRPPTDTLYF. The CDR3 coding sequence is TGTGCCAGCAGCTTCCGGCCACCCACAGATACGCTGTATTTT. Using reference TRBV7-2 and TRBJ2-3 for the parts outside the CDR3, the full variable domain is GAGVSQSPSNKVTEKGKDVELRCDPISGHTALYWYRQSLGQGLEFLIYFQGNSAPDKSGLPSDRFSAERTGGSVSTLTIQRTQQEDSAVYLCASSFRPPTDTLYFGPGTRLTVL.

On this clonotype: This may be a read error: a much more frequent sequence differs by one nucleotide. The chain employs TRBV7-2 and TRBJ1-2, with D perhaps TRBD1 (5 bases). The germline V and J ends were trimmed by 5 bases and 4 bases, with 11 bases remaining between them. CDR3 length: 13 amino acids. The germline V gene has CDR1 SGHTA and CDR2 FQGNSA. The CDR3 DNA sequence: TGTGCCAGCAGCGTAGAGGGGCTCTATGGCTACACCTTC. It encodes CASSVEGLYGYTF.

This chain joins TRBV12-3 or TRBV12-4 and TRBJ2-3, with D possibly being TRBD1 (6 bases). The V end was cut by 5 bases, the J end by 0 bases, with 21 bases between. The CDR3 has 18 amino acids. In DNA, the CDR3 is TGTGCCAGCAGTCTCCCTTCGTACAGGGTAACTAGCACAGATACGCAGTATTTT. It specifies CASSLPSYRVTSTDTQYF.

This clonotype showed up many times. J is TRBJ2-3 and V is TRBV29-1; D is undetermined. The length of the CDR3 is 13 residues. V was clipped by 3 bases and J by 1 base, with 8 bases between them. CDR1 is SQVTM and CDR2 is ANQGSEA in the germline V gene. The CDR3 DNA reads TGCAGCGTTGAGTGGACGGGCACAGATACGCAGTATTTT. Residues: CSVEWTGTDTQYF.

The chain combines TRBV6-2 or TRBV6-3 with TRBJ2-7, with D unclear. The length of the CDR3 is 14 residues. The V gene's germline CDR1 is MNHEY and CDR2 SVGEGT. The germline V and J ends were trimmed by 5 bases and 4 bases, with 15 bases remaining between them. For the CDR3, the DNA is TGTGCCAGCAGTCTTACTGTCTCGGAGTACGAGCAGTACTTC. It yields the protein CASSLTVSEYEQYF.

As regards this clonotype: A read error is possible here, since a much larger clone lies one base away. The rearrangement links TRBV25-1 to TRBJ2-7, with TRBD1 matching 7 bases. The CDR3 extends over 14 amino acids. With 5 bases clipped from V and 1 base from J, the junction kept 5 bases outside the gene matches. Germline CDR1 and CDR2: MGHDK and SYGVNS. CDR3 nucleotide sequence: TGTGCCAGCAGTAAATCAGGGGGTTCCTACGAGCAGTACTTC. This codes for CASSKSGGSYEQYF.

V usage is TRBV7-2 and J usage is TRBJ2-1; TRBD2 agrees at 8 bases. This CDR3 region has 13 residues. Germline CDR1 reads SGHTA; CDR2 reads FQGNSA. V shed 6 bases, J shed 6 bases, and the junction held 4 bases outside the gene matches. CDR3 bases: TGTGCCAGCAGGCCGCGGGGGGTCAATGAGCAGTTCTTC. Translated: CASRPRGVNEQFF.

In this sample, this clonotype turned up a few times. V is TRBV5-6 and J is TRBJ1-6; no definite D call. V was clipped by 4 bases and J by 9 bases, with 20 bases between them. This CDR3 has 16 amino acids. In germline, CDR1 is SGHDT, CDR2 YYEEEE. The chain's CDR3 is CASSQRRLDLGSPLHF. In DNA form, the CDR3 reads TGTGCCAGCAGCCAACGTCGTCTGGACTTAGGTTCACCCCTCCACTTT. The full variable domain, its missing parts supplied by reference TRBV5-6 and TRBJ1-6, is DAGVTQSPTHLIKTRGQQVTLRCSPKSGHDTVSWYQQALGQGPQFIFQYYEEEERQRGNFPDRFSGHQFPNYSSELNVNALLLGDSALYLCASSQRRLDLGSPLHFGNGTRLTVT.

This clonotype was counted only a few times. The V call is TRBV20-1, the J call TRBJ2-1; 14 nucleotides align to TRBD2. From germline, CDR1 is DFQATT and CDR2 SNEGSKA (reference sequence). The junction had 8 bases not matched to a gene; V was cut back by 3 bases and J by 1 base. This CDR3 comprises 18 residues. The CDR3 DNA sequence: TGCAGTGCTAGGTGGACTAGCGGGGGGTTCACGTCCTACAATGAGCAGTTCTTC. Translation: CSARWTSGGFTSYNEQFF.

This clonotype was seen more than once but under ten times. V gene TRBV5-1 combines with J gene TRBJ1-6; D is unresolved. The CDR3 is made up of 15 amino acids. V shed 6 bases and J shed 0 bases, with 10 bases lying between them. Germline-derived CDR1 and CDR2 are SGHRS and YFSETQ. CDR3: CASKDHSSYNSPLHF. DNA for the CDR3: TGCGCCAGCAAGGATCATAGCTCCTATAATTCACCCCTCCACTTT. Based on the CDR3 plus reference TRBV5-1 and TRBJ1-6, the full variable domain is KAGVTQTPRYLIKTRGQQVTLSCSPISGHRSVSWYQQTPGQGLQFLFEYFSETQRNKGNFPGRFSGRQFSNSRSEMNVSTLELGDSALYLCASKDHSSYNSPLHFGNGTRLTVT.

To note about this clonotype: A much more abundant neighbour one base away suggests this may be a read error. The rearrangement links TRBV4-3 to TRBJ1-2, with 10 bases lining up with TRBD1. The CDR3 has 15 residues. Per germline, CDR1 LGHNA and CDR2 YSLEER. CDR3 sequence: CASSQDLGQGYGCTF. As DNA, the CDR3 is TGCGCCAGCAGCCAAGATTTGGGACAGGGGTATGGCTGCACCTTC.

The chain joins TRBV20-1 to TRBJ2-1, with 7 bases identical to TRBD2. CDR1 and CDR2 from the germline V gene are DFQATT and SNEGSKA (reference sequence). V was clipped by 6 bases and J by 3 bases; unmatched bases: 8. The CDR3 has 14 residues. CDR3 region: CSAPLTGGYNEQFF. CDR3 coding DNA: TGCAGTGCCCCTTTAACGGGGGGCTACAATGAGCAGTTCTTC.

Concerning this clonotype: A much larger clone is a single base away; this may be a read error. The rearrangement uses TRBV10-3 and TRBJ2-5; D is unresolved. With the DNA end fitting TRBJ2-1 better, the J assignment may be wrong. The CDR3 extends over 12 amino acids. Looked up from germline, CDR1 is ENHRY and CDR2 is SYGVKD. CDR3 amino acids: CAISGVQETQFF. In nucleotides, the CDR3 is TGTGCCATCAGCGGCGTACAAGAGACCCAGTTCTTC.

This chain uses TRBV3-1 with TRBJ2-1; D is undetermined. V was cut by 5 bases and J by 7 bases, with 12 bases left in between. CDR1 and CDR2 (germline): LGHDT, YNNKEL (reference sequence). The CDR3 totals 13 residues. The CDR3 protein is CASSAQVLNEQFF. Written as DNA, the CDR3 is TGTGCCAGCAGCGCCCAAGTCCTAAATGAGCAGTTCTTC.

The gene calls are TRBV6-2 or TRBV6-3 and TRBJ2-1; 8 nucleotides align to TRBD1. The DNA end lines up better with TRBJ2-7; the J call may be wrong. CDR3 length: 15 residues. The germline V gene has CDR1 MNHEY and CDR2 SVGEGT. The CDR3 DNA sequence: TGTGCCAGCAGTTACGTGGACAGGGCTAACAATGAGCAGTACTTC. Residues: CASSYVDRANNEQYF.

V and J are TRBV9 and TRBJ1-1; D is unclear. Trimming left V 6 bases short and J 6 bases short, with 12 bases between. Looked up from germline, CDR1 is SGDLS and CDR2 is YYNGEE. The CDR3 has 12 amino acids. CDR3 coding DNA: TGTGCCAGCACCCCGGTCGGGGCTGAAGCTTTCTTT. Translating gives CASTPVGAEAFF.

The CDR3 sequence: CASSHESSGGYNEQFF. In DNA, the CDR3 is TGCGCCAGCAGCCACGAATCGAGCGGGGGTTACAATGAGCAGTTCTTC. The chain employs TRBV4-3 and TRBJ2-1; 8 bases align to TRBD2. CDR1 and CDR2 (germline): LGHNA, YSLEER. The CDR3 sequence is 16 residues long. V gave up 3 bases and J gave up 4 bases; unmatched junction bases: 8.